These T cell receptor beta chains were read from a single sample in a study of monozygotic twins with inflammatory bowel disease. From the 5' RACE reads, TCRdb lists one entry per CDR3 protein and no DNA. The sample table sets out about 300,000 distinct CDR3 sequences. The specimen sequenced was blood. These receptors all come from a human donor with ulcerative colitis or Crohn's disease, or a healthy co-twin of an affected twin (not recorded which). CDR3s include the opening cysteine and the closing phenylalanine or tryptophan. Each record gives: V gene, J gene, CDR3 protein.

v_gene: TRBV7-9; j_gene: TRBJ2-1; CDR3aa: CASSLREQQFF
v_gene: TRBV7-2; j_gene: TRBJ2-2; CDR3aa: CASSRQGLGSGELFF
v_gene: TRBV5-1; j_gene: TRBJ2-7; CDR3aa: CASSLRWDSAYEQYF
v_gene: TRBV27; j_gene: TRBJ2-7; CDR3aa: CASSPPYSYEQYF
v_gene: TRBV27; j_gene: TRBJ1-2; CDR3aa: CASSLHQLGSYGYTF
v_gene: TRBV20-1; j_gene: TRBJ2-7; CDR3aa: CSARSPYGGRYEQYF
v_gene: TRBV4-1; j_gene: TRBJ1-1; CDR3aa: CASSQDRIRVTEAFF
v_gene: TRBV12-3/TRBV12-4; j_gene: TRBJ2-7; CDR3aa: CASSRVGSYEQYF
v_gene: TRBV5-5; j_gene: TRBJ2-7; CDR3aa: CASSSSARPDRTYEQYF
v_gene: TRBV2; j_gene: TRBJ2-1; CDR3aa: CASSEGGRTYNEQFF
v_gene: TRBV19; j_gene: TRBJ1-5; CDR3aa: CASSIPEGRQPQHF
v_gene: TRBV5-1; j_gene: TRBJ1-5; CDR3aa: CASRKDSNQPQHF
v_gene: TRBV15; j_gene: TRBJ2-1; CDR3aa: CATSRVGDRNNEQFF
v_gene: TRBV13; j_gene: TRBJ1-1; CDR3aa: CASSLELRNTEAFF
v_gene: TRBV19; j_gene: TRBJ1-5; CDR3aa: CASSISRGRYSNQPQHF
v_gene: TRBV19; j_gene: TRBJ2-2; CDR3aa: CASIDRANTGELFF
v_gene: TRBV5-1; j_gene: TRBJ2-7; CDR3aa: CASSLVGTDIPYEQYF
v_gene: TRBV7-2; j_gene: TRBJ2-3; CDR3aa: CASSFTSGSTDTQYF
v_gene: TRBV28; j_gene: TRBJ2-7; CDR3aa: CASLFAGGTYEQYF
v_gene: TRBV5-6; j_gene: TRBJ2-3; CDR3aa: CASSFTTGGAKDTQYF
v_gene: TRBV14; j_gene: TRBJ1-5; CDR3aa: CASSLFYGQPQHF
v_gene: TRBV11-2; j_gene: TRBJ2-1; CDR3aa: CASSRRGAGWNEQFF
v_gene: TRBV12-3/TRBV12-4; j_gene: TRBJ1-1; CDR3aa: CASSPDRVSTEAFF
v_gene: TRBV12-3/TRBV12-4; j_gene: TRBJ1-5; CDR3aa: CASSLVNNQPQHF
v_gene: TRBV7-8; j_gene: TRBJ2-2; CDR3aa: CASSLGGRGSTGELFF
v_gene: TRBV29-1; j_gene: TRBJ1-2; CDR3aa: CSVERSRSYGYTF
v_gene: TRBV9; j_gene: TRBJ2-7; CDR3aa: CASSVEGNSEQYF
v_gene: TRBV28; j_gene: TRBJ2-3; CDR3aa: CATHGLDTQYF
v_gene: TRBV28; j_gene: TRBJ2-4; CDR3aa: CASRNQQSKNIQYF
v_gene: TRBV7-2; j_gene: TRBJ2-5; CDR3aa: CASSLEGSAFGKTQYF
v_gene: TRBV28; j_gene: TRBJ1-2; CDR3aa: CASSLGDRGYGYTF
v_gene: TRBV29-1; j_gene: TRBJ2-7; CDR3aa: CSAFRTGPPYEQYF
v_gene: TRBV7-8; j_gene: TRBJ2-5; CDR3aa: CASSFRAGLETQYF
v_gene: TRBV2; j_gene: TRBJ1-6; CDR3aa: CASGKGGQAGGTLHF
v_gene: TRBV21-1; j_gene: TRBJ2-7; CDR3aa: CASSSGTSGDPYEQYF
v_gene: TRBV5-1; j_gene: TRBJ1-1; CDR3aa: CASSFPTGQGDAFF
v_gene: TRBV12-3/TRBV12-4; j_gene: TRBJ2-3; CDR3aa: CASSQGQRSDTQYF
v_gene: TRBV7-9; j_gene: TRBJ1-6; CDR3aa: CASSLEGPSSLHF
v_gene: TRBV7-9; j_gene: TRBJ2-1; CDR3aa: CASSPRTHNEQFF
v_gene: TRBV7-2; j_gene: TRBJ1-4; CDR3aa: CASSLDPGFSEKLFF
v_gene: TRBV7-2; j_gene: TRBJ2-7; CDR3aa: CASSFIREGEQYF
v_gene: TRBV19; j_gene: TRBJ2-1; CDR3aa: CASSGVTYNEQFF
v_gene: TRBV10-3; j_gene: TRBJ1-1; CDR3aa: CAISEGGFSEAFF
v_gene: TRBV3-1; j_gene: TRBJ1-4; CDR3aa: CASSQVRQKLFF
v_gene: TRBV14; j_gene: TRBJ1-2; CDR3aa: CASSPDQGRSYTF
v_gene: TRBV12-3/TRBV12-4; j_gene: TRBJ2-6; CDR3aa: CASRSRGTVPSGANVLTF
v_gene: TRBV7-2; j_gene: TRBJ2-7; CDR3aa: CASSLVSGQIYEQYF
v_gene: TRBV20-1; j_gene: TRBJ1-1; CDR3aa: CSAQTGVGGTEAFF
v_gene: TRBV7-2; j_gene: TRBJ1-2; CDR3aa: CASSSASGLGYGYTF
v_gene: TRBV29-1; j_gene: TRBJ2-5; CDR3aa: CSVKIVAETQYF
v_gene: TRBV5-1; j_gene: TRBJ2-3; CDR3aa: CASNQGVSSDTQYF
v_gene: TRBV5-1; j_gene: TRBJ2-1; CDR3aa: CASSLVGGGYNEQFF